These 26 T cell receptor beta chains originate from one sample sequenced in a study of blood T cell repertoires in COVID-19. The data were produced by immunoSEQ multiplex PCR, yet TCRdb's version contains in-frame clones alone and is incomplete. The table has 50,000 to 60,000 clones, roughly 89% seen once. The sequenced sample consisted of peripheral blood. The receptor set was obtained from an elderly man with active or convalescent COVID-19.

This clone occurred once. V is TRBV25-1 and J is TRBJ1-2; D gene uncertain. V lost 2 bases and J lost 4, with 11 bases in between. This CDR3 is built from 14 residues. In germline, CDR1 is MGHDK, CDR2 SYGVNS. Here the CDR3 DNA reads TGTGCCAGCAGTGAACTAGACGCGGGCTATGGCTACACCTTC. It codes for CASSELDAGYGYTF.

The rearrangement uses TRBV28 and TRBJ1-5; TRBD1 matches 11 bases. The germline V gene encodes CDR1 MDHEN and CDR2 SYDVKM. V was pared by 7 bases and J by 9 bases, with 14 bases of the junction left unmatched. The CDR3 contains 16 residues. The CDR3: CASNPGDRGIEGPQHF. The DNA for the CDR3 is TGTGCCAGCAATCCTGGGGACAGGGGGATCGAGGGGCCCCAGCATTTT.

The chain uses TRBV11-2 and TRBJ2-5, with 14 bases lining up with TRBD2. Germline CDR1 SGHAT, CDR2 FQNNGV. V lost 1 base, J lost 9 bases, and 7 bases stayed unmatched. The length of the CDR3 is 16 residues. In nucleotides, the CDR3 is TGTGCCAGCAGCTTAGTTACGGGACTAGCGGGGGCAGCCCAGTACTTC. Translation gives CASSLVTGLAGAAQYF.

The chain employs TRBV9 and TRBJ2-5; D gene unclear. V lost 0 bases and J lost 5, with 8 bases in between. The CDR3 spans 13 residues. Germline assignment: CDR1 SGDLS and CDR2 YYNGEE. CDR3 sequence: CASSVANGETQYF. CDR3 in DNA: TGTGCCAGCAGCGTAGCAAACGGGGAGACCCAGTACTTC.

CDR3 coding DNA: TGTGCCAGCAGCATGCTTGACAGGGCGGGCACAGATACGCAGTATTTT. It codes for CASSMLDRAGTDTQYF. V is TRBV7-9 and J is TRBJ2-3; TRBD1 agrees at 7 bases. Germline assignment: CDR1 SEHNR and CDR2 FQNEAQ (reference sequence). V dropped 5 bases and J dropped 1; count of bases not matched to a gene: 9. CDR3 length equals 16 residues.

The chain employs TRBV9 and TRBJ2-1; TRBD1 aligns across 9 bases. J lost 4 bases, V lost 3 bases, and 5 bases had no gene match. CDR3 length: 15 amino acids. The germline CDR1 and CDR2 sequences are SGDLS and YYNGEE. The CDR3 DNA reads TGTGCCAGCAGCGCACGGGACAGGGCTTACAATGAGCAGTTCTTC. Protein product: CASSARDRAYNEQFF.

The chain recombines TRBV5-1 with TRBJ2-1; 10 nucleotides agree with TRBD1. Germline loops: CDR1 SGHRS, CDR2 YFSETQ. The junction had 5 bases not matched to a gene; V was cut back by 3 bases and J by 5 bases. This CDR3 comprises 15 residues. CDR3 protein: CASSSRTGGNNEQFF. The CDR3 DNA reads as TGCGCCAGCAGCTCAAGGACAGGGGGTAACAATGAGCAGTTCTTC.

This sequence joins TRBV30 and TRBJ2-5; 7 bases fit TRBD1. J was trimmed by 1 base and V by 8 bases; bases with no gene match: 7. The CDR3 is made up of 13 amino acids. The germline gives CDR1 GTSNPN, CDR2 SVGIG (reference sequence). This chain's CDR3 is CARATGAQETQYF. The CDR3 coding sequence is TGTGCCCGGGCAACAGGGGCCCAAGAGACCCAGTACTTC.

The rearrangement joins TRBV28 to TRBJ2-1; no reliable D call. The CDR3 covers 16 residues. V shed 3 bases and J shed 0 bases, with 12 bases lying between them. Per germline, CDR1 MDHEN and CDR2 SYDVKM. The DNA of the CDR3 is TGTGCCAGCAGTTTTGCAACAGCCAGCTCCTACAATGAGCAGTTCTTC. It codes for CASSFATASSYNEQFF.

The CDR3 spells CASSTLMVAGGSYEQYF. The CDR3 DNA follows: TGTGCCAGTAGTACCCTCATGGTTGCGGGGGGCTCCTACGAGCAGTACTTC. The V and J genes are TRBV19 and TRBJ2-7; the match to TRBD2 covers 8 bases. Germline V gene sequence: CDR1 LNHDA, CDR2 SQIVND (reference sequence). This CDR3 region has 17 residues. J was trimmed by 0 bases and V by 4 bases; bases with no gene match: 11.

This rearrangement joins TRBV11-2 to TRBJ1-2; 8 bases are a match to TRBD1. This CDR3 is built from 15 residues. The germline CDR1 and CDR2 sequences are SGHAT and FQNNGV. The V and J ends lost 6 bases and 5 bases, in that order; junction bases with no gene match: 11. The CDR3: CASRPIRTGLYGYTF. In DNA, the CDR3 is TGTGCCAGCAGACCGATTAGGACAGGGCTGTATGGCTACACCTTC.

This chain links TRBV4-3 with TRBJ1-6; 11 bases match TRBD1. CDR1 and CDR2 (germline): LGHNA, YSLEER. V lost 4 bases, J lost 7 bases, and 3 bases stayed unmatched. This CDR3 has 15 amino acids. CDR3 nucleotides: TGCGCCAGCAGCCCAAGGACAGGGGGCAATTCACCCCTCCACTTT. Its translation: CASSPRTGGNSPLHF.

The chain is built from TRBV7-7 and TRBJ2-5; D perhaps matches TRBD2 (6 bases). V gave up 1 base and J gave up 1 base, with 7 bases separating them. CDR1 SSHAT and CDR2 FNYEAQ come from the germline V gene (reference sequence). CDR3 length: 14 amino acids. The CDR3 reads CASSLVRGQETQYF. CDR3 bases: TGTGCCAGCAGCTTAGTGCGGGGCCAAGAGACCCAGTACTTC.

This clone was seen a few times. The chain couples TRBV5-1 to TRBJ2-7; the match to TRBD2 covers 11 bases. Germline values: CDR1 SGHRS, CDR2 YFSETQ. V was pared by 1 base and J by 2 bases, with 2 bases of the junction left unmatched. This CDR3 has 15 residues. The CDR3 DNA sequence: TGCGCCAGCAGCTTGAGACTAGCGGGACCCTACGAGCAGTACTTC. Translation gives CASSLRLAGPYEQYF.

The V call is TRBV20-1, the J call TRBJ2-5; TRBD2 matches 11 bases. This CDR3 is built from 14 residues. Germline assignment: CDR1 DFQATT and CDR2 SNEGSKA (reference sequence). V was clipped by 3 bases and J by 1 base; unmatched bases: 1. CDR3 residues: CSASSGGAQETQYF. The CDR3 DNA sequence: TGCAGTGCTAGTAGCGGGGGGGCCCAAGAGACCCAGTACTTC.

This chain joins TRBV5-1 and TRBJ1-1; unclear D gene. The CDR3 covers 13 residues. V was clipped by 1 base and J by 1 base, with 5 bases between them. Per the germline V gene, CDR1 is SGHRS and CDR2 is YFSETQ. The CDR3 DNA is TGCGCCAGCAGCTTGAAGCAGAACACTGAAGCTTTCTTT. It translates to CASSLKQNTEAFF.

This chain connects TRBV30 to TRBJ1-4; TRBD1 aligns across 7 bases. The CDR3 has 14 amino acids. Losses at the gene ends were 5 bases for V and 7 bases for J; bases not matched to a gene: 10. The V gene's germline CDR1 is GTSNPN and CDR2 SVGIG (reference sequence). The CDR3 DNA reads TGTGCCTGGTCCATTCAAGCAGGGGGTGAAAAACTGTTTTTT. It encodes CAWSIQAGGEKLFF.

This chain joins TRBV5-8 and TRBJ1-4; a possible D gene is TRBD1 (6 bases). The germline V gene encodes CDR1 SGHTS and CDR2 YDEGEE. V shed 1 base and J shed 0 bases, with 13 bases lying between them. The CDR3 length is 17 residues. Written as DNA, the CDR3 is TGTGCCAGCAGCTTGTGGGACAACTTCCCAACTAATGAAAAACTGTTTTTT. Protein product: CASSLWDNFPTNEKLFF.

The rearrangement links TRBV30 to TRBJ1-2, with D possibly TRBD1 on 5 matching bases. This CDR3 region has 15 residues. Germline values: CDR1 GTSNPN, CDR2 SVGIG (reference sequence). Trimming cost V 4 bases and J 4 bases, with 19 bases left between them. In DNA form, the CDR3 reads TGTGCCTGGACCCCCGGGGCCCACGGGGGCTATGGCTACACCTTC. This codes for CAWTPGAHGGYGYTF.

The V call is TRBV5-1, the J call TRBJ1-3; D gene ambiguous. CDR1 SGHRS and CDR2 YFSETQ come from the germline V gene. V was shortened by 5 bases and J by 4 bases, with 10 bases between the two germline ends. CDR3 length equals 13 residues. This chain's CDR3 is CASRSGSGNTIYF. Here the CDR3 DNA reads TGCGCCAGCAGATCAGGATCAGGAAACACCATATATTTT.

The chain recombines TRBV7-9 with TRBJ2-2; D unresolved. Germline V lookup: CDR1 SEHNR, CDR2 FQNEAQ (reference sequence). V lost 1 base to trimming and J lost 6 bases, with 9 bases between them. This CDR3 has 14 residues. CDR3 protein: CASSLDSPPGELFF. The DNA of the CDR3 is TGTGCCAGCAGCTTAGACTCCCCCCCCGGGGAGCTGTTTTTT.

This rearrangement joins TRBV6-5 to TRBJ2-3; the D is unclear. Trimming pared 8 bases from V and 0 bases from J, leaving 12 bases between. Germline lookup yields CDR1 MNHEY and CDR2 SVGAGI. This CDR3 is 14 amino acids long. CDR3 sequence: CASHTRSSTDTQYF. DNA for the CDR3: TGTGCCAGCCATACGAGGAGCAGCACAGATACGCAGTATTTT.

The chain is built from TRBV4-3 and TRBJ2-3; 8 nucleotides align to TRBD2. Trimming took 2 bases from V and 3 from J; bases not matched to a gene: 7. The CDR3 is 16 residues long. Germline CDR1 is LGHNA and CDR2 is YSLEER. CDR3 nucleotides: TGCGCCAGCAGCCAAAACGGGGGGGCCTCGACAGATACGCAGTATTTT. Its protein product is CASSQNGGASTDTQYF.

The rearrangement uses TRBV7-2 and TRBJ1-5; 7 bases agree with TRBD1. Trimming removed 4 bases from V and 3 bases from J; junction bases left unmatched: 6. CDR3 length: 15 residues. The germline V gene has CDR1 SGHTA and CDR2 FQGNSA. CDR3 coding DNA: TGTGCCAGCAGCTCCGGGACAGTGTTCAATCAGCCCCAGCATTTT. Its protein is CASSSGTVFNQPQHF.

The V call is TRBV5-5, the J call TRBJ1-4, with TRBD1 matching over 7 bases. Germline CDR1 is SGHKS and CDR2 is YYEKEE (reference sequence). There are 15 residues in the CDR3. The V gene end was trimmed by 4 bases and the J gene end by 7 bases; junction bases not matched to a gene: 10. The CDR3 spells CASSAYRGGGEKLFF. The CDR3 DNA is TGTGCCAGCAGCGCCTACAGGGGAGGTGGTGAAAAACTGTTTTTT.

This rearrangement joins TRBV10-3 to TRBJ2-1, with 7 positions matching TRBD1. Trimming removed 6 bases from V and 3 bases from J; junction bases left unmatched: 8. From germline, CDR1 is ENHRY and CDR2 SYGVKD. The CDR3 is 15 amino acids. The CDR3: CAIRELGGDYNEQFF. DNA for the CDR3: TGTGCCATCAGGGAACTAGGGGGCGACTACAATGAGCAGTTCTTC.